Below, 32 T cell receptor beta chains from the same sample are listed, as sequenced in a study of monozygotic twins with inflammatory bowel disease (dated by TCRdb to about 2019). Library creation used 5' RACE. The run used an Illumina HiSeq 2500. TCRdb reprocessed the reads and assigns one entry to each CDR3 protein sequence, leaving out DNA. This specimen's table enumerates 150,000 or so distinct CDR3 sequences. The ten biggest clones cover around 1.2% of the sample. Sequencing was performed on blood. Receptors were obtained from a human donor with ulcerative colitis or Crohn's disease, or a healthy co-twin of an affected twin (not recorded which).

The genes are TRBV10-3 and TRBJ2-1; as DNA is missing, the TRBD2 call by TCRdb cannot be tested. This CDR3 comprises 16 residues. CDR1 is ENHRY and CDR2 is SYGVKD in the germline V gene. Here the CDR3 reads CAIRGTSGRAQDEQFF.

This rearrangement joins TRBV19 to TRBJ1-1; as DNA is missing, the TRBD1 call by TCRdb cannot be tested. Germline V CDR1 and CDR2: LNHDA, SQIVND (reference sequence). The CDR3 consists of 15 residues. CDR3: CASSIGRLGDTEAFF. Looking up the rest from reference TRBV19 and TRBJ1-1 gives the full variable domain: DGGITQSPKYLFRKEGQNVTLSCEQNLNHDAMYWYRQDPGQGLRLIYYSQIVNDFQKGDIAEGYSVSREKKESFPLTVTSAQKNPTAFYLCASSIGRLGDTEAFFGQGTRLTVV.

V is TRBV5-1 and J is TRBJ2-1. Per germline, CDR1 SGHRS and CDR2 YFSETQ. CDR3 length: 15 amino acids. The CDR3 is CASSQAIRSYNEQFF. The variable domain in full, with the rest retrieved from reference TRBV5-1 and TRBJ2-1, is KAGVTQTPRYLIKTRGQQVTLSCSPISGHRSVSWYQQTPGQGLQFLFEYFSETQRNKGNFPGRFSGRQFSNSRSEMNVSTLELGDSALYLCASSQAIRSYNEQFFGPGTRLTVL.

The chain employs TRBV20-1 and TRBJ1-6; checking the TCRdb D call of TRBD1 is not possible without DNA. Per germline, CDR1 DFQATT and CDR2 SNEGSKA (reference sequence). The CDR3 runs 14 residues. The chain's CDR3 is CSARRGQGYSPLHF.

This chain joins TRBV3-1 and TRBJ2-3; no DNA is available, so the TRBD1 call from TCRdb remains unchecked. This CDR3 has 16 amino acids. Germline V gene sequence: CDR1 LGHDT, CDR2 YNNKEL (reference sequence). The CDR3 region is CASSQDRARGRDTQYF.

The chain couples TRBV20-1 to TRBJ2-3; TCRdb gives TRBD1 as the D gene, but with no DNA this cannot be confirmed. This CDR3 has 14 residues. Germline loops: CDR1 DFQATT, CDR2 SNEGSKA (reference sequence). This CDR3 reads CSARDLEGADTQYF.

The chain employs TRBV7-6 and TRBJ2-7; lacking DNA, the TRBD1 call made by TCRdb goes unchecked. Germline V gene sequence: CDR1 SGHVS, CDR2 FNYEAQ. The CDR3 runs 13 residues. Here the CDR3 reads CTSSMGQPYEQYF.

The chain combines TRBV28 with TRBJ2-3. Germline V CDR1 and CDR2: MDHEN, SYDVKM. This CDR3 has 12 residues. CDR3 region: CASSSQVDTQYF. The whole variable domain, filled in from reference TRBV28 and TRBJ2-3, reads DVKVTQSSRYLVKRTGEKVFLECVQDMDHENMFWYRQDPGLGLRLIYFSYDVKMKEKGDIPEGYSVSREKKERFSLILESASTNQTSMYLCASSSQVDTQYFGPGTRLTVL.

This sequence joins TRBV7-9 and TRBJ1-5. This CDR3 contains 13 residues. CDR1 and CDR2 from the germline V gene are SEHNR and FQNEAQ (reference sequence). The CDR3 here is CASSFRGRQPQHF.

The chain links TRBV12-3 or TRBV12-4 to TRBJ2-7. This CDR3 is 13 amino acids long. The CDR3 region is CASSLTAFYEQYF.

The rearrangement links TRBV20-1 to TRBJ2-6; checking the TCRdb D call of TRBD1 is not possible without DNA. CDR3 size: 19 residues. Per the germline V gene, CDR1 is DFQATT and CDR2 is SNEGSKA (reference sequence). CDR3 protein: CSAIHFTGGVSTGANVLTF.

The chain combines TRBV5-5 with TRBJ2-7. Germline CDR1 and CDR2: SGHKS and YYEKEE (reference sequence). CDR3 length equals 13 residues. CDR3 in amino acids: CASSRTRSYEQYF.

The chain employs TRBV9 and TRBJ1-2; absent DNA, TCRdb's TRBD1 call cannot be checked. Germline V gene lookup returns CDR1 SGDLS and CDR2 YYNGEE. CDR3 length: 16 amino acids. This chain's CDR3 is CASSAGTVNYNYGYTF.

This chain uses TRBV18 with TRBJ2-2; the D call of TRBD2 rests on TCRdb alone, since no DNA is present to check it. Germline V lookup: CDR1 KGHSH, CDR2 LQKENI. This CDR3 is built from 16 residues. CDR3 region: CASSLGSQLTTGELFF.

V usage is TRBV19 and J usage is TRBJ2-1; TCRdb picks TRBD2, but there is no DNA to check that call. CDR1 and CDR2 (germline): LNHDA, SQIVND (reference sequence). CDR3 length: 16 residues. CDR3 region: CASSIDTSGIYNEQFF.

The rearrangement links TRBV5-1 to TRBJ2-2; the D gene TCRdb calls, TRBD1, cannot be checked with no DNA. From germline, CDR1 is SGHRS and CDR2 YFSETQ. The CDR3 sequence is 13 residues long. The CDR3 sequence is CASSPGAPGELFF.

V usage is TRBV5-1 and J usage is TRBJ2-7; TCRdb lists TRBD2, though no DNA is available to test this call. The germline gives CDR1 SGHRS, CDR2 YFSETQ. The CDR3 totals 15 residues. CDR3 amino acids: CASSLELAGSNEQYF.

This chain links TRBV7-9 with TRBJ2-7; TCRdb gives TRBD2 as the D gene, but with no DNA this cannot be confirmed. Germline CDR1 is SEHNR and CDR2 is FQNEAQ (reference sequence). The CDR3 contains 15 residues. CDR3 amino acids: CASSFTSGSPYEQYF. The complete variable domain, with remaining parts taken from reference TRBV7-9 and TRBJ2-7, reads DTGVSQNPRHKITKRGQNVTFRCDPISEHNRLYWYRQTLGQGPEFLTYFQNEAQLEKSRLLSDRFSAERPKGSFSTLEIQRTEQGDSAMYLCASSFTSGSPYEQYFGPGTRLTVT.

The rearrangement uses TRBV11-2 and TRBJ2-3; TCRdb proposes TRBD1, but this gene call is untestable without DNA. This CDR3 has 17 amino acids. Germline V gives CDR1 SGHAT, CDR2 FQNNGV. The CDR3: CASSAHIQGAGRDTQYF.

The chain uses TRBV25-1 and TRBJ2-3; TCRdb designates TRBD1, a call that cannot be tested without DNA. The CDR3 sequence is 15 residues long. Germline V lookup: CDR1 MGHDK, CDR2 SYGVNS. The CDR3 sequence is CASSEFMGATDTQYF. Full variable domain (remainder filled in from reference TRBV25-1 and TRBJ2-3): EADIYQTPRYLVIGTGKKITLECSQTMGHDKMYWYQQDPGMELHLIHYSYGVNSTEKGDLSSESTVSRIRTEHFPLTLESARPSHTSQYLCASSEFMGATDTQYFGPGTRLTVL.

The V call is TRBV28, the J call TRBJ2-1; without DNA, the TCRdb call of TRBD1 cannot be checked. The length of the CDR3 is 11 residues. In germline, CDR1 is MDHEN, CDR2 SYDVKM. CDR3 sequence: CASSSRAGPFF.

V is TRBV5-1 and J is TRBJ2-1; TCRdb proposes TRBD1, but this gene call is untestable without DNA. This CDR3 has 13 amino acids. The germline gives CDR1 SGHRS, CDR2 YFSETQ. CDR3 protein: CASSHLWGDEQFF.

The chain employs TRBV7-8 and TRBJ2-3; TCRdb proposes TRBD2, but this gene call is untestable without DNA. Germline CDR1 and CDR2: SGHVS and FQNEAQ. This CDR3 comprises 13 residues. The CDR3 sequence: CASSLALAGEWYF.

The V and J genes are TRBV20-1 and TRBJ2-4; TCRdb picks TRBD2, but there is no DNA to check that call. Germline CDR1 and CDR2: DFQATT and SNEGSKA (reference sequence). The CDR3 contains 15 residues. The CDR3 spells CSARGGSGVKNIQYF.

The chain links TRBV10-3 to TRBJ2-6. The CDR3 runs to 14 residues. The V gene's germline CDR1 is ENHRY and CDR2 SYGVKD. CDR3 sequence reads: CAISSPSGANVLTF.

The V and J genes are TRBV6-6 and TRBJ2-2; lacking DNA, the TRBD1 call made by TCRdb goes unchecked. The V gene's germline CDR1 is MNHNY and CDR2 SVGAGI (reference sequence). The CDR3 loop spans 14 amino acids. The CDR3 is CASRGGRYTGELFF.

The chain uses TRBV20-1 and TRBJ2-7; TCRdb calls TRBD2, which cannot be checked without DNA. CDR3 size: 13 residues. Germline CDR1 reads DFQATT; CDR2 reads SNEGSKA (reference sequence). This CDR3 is CSASSSGANEQYF.

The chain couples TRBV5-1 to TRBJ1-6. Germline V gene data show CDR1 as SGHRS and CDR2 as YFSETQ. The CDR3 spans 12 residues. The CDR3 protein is CASSLGNSPLHF. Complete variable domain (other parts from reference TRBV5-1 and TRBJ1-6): KAGVTQTPRYLIKTRGQQVTLSCSPISGHRSVSWYQQTPGQGLQFLFEYFSETQRNKGNFPGRFSGRQFSNSRSEMNVSTLELGDSALYLCASSLGNSPLHFGNGTRLTVT.

The CDR3 is CATSRDRGFNEQFF. The rearrangement uses TRBV15 and TRBJ2-1; TCRdb's D call, TRBD1, is unchecked because there is no DNA. The germline gives CDR1 LNHNV, CDR2 YYDKDF (reference sequence). This CDR3 region has 14 residues.

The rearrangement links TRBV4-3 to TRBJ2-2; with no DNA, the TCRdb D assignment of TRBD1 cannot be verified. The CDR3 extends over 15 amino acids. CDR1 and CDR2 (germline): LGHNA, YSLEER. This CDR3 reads CASSHDRVKTGELFF.

The CDR3 spells CASSQVASNQPQHF. This chain joins TRBV4-1 and TRBJ1-5. Per the germline V gene, CDR1 is MGHRA and CDR2 is YSYEKL. The CDR3 totals 14 residues.

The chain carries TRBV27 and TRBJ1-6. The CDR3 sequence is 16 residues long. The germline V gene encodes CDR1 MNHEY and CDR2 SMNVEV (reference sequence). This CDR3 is CASSSTPASHNSPLHF.